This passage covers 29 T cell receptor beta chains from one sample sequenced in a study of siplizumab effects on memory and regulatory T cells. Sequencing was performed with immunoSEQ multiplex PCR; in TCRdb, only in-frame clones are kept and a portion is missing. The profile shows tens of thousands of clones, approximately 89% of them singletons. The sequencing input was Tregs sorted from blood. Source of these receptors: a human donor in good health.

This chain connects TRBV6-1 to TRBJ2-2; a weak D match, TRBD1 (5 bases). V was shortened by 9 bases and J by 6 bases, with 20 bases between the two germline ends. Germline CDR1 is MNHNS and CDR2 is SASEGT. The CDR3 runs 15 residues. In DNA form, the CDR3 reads TGTGCCAGTCAAACGGGCAGGGCCGTCTCCGGGGAGCTGTTTTTT. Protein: CASQTGRAVSGELFF.

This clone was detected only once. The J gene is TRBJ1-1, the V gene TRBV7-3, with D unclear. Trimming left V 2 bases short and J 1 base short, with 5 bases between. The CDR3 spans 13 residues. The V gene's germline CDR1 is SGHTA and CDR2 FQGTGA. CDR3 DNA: TGTGCCAGCAGCTTACAGGAGAACACTGAAGCTTTCTTT. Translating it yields CASSLQENTEAFF.

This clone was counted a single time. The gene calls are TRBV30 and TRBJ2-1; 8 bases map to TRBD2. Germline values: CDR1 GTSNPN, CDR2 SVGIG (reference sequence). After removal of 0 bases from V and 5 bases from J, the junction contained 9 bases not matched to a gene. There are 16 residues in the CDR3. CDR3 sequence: CAWSVPVTSDHNEQFF. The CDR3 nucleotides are TGTGCCTGGAGTGTACCCGTGACTAGCGACCACAATGAGCAGTTCTTC.

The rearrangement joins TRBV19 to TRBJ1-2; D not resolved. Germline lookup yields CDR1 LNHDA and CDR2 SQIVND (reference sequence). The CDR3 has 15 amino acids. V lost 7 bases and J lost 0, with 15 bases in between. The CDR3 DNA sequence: TGTGCCAGTACCCATAGGACGGGAGCTAACTATGGCTACACCTTC. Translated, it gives CASTHRTGANYGYTF.

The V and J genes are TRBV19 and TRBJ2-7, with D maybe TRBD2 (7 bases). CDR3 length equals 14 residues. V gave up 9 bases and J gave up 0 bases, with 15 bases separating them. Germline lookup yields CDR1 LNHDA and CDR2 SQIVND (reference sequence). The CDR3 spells CASGRGGSSYEQYF. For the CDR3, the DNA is TGTGCCAGCGGCAGGGGCGGGAGCTCCTACGAGCAGTACTTC.

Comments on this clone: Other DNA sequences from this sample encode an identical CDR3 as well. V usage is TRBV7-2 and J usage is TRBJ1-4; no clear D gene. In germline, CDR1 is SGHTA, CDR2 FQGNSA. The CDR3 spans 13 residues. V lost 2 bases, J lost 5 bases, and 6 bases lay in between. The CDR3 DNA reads TGTGCCAGCAGCTTAAAGCCGAATGAAAAACTGTTTTTT. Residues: CASSLKPNEKLFF.

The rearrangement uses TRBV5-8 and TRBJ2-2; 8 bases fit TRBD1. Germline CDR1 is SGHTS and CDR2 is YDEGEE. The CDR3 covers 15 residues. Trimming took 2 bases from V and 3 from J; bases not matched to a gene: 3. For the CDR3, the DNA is TGTGCCAGCAGCTTCCGACAGGGGTACACCGGGGAGCTGTTTTTT. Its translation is CASSFRQGYTGELFF. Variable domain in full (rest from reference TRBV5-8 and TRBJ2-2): EAGVTQSPTHLIKTRGQQATLRCSPISGHTSVYWYQQALGLGLQFLLWYDEGEERNRGNFPPRFSGRQFPNYSSELNVNALELEDSALYLCASSFRQGYTGELFFGEGSRLTVL.

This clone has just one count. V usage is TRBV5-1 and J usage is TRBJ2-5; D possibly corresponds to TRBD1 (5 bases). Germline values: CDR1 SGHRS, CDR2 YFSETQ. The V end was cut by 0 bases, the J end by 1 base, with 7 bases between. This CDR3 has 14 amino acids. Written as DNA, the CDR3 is TGCGCCAGCAGCTTGGGCAGGGCCCAAGAGACCCAGTACTTC. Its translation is CASSLGRAQETQYF. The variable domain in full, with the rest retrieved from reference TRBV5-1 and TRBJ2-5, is KAGVTQTPRYLIKTRGQQVTLSCSPISGHRSVSWYQQTPGQGLQFLFEYFSETQRNKGNFPGRFSGRQFSNSRSEMNVSTLELGDSALYLCASSLGRAQETQYFGPGTRLLVL.

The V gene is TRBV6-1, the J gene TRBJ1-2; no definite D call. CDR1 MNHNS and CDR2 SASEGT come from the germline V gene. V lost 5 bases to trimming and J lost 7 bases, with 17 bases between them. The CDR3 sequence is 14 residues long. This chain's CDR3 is CASSYNGPGSGYTF. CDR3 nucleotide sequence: TGTGCCAGCAGTTATAACGGCCCTGGAAGTGGCTACACCTTC.

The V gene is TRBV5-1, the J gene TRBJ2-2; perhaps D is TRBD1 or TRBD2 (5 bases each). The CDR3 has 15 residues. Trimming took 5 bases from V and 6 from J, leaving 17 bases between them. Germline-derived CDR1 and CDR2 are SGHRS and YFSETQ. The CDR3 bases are TGCGCCAGCAGGCTCGGGGCGCGAACCGCCGGGGAGCTGTTTTTT. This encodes CASRLGARTAGELFF.

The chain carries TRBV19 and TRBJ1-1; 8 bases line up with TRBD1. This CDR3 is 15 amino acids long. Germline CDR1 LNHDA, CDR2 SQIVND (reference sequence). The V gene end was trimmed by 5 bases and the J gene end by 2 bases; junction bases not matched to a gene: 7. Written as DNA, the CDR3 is TGTGCCAGTAGTGGAACAGGGGGGGGAAACACTGAAGCTTTCTTT. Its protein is CASSGTGGGNTEAFF.

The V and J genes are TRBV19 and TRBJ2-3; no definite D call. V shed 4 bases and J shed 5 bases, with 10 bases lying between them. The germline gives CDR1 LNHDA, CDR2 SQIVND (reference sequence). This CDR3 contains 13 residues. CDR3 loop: CASSTNRGDTQYF. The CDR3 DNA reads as TGTGCCAGTAGTACCAACAGAGGAGATACGCAGTATTTT. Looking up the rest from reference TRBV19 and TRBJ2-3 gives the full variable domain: DGGITQSPKYLFRKEGQNVTLSCEQNLNHDAMYWYRQDPGQGLRLIYYSQIVNDFQKGDIAEGYSVSREKKESFPLTVTSAQKNPTAFYLCASSTNRGDTQYFGPGTRLTVL.

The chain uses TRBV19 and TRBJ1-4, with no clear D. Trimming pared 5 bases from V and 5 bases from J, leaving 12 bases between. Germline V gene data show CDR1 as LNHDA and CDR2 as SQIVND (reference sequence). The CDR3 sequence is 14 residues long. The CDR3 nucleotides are TGTGCCAGTAGTGCCCGGGGTAGGAATGAAAAACTGTTTTTT. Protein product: CASSARGRNEKLFF.

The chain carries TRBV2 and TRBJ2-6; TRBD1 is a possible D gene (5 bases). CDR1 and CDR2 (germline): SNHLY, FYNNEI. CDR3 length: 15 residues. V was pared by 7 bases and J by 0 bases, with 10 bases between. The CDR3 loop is CASTDTDSGANVLTF. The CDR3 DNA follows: TGTGCCAGCACGGACACAGACTCTGGGGCCAACGTCCTGACTTTC.

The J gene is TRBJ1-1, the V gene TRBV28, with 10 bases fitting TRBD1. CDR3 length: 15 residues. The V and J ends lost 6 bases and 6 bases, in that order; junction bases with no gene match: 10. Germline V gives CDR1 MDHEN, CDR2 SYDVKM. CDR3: CASSDRGLGYAEAFF. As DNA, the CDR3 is TGTGCCAGCAGCGACAGGGGGCTCGGATACGCTGAAGCTTTCTTT.

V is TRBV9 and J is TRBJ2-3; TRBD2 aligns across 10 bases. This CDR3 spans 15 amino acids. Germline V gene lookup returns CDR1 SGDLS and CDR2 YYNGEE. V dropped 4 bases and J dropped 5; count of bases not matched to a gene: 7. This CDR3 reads CASSSLAGDEDTQYF. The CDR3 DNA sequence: TGTGCCAGCAGCTCCCTAGCGGGAGATGAAGATACGCAGTATTTT.

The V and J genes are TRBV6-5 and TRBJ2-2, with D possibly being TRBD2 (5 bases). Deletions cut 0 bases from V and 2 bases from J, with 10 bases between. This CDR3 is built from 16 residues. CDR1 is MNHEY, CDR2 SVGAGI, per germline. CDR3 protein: CASSYSRDVNTGELFF. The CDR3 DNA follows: TGTGCCAGCAGTTACTCGAGGGATGTTAACACCGGGGAGCTGTTTTTT.

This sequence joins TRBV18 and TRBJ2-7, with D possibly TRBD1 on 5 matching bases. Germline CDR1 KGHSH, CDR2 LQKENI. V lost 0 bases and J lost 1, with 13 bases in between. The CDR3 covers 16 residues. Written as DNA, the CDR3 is TGTGCCAGCTCACCACCGACCAGGACACTGTCCTACGAGCAGTACTTC. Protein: CASSPPTRTLSYEQYF.

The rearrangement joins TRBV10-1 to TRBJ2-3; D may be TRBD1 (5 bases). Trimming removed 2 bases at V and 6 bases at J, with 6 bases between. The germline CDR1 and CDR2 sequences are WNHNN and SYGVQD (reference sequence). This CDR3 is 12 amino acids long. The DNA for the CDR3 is TGCGCCAGCAGTGAGAAGGGGGATACGCAGTATTTT. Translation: CASSEKGDTQYF.

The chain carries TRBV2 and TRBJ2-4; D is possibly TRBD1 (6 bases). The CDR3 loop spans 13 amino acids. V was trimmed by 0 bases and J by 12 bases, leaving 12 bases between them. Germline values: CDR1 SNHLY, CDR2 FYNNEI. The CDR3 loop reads CASSEALGQNQYF. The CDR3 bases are TGTGCCAGCAGTGAAGCGCTTGGACAGAATCAGTACTTC.

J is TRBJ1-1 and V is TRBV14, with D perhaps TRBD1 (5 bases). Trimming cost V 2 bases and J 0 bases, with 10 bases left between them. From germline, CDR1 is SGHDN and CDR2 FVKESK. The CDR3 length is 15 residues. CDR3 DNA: TGTGCCAGCAGCCAACGGGGCCCCATGAACACTGAAGCTTTCTTT. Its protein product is CASSQRGPMNTEAFF.

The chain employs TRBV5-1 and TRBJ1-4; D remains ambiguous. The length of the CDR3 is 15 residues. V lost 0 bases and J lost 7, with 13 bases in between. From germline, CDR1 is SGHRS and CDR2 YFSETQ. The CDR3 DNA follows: TGCGCCAGCAGCTTGGCCTCAACCACCCGTGAAAAACTGTTTTTT. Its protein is CASSLASTTREKLFF.

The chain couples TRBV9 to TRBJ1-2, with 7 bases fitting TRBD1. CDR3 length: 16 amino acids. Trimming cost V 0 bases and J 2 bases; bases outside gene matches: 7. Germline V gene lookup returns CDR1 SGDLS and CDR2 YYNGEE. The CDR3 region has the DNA TGTGCCAGCAGCGTAGAATCGACAGGGCCCAACTATGGCTACACCTTC. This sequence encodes CASSVESTGPNYGYTF. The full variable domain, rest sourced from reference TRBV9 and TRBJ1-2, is DSGVTQTPKHLITATGQRVTLRCSPRSGDLSVYWYQQSLDQGLQFLIQYYNGEERAKGNILERFSAQQFPDLHSELNLSSLELGDSALYFCASSVESTGPNYGYTFGSGTRLTVV.

CDR3 DNA sequence: TGTGCCAGCAGCTTGGGTATGCGTCTAGCGCTTGAGCAGTTCTTC. Its protein product is CASSLGMRLALEQFF. V is TRBV5-5 and J is TRBJ2-1; D possibly corresponds to TRBD2 (6 bases). Germline CDR1 is SGHKS and CDR2 is YYEKEE (reference sequence). Trimming removed 0 bases at V and 9 bases at J, with 16 bases between. The CDR3 extends over 15 amino acids.

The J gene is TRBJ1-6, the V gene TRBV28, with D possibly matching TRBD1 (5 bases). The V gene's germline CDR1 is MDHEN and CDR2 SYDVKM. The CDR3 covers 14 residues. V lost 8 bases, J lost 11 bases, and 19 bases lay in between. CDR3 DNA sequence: TGTGCCAGCGCAAACGAAATCGGGGGGACACCCCTCCACTTT. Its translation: CASANEIGGTPLHF.

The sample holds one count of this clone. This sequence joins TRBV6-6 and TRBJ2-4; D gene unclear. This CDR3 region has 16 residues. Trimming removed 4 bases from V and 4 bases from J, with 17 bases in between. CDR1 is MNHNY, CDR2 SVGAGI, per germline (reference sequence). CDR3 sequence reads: CASSFGRSTLKNIQYF. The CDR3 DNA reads TGTGCCAGCAGTTTCGGACGGTCTACCCTTAAAAACATTCAGTACTTC.

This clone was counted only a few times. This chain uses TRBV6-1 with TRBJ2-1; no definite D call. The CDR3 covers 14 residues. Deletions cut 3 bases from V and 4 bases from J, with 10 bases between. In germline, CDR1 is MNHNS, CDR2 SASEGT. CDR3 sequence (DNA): TGTGCCAGCAGTGATCTCCGCGGTTACAATGAGCAGTTCTTC. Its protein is CASSDLRGYNEQFF.

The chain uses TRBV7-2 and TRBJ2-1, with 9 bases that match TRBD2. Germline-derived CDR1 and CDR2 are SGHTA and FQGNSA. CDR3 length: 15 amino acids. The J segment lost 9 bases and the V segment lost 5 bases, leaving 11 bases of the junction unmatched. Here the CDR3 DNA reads TGTGCCAGCAGCGTTAGCGGGAGTGATAACGGTGAGCAGTTCTTC. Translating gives CASSVSGSDNGEQFF.

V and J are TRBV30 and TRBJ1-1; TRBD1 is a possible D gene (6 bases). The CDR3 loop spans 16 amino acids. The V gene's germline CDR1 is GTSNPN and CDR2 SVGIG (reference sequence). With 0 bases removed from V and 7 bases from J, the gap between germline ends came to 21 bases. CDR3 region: CAWSVQGDIPSGEAFF. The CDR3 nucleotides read TGTGCCTGGAGTGTACAAGGGGACATCCCTAGCGGTGAAGCTTTCTTT.